This TCR beta chain was sequenced during a study of cytomegalovirus exposure and HLA in healthy donors. The V gene end was trimmed by 4 bases and the J gene end by 6 bases; junction bases not matched to a gene: 9. The CDR3 is 16 amino acids. Germline V gene sequence: CDR1 MNHEY, CDR2 SVGAGI. Researchers ran the PCR with 60 Vbeta and 13 Jbeta primers. Sequencing used immunoSEQ multiplex PCR; TCRdb keeps in-frame clones, though not all of them. The data show roughly 150,000 clones, roughly 64% seen once. The receptor's source is a woman aged 25 to 39 in good health and CMV-seropositive. V usage is TRBV6-5 and J usage is TRBJ2-2; 9 positions match TRBD1. What was sequenced was PBMCs. The CDR3 region is CASSSSGTGKPGELFF. DNA of the CDR3: TGTGCCAGCAGTTCGTCCGGGACAGGGAAGCCCGGGGAGCTGTTTTTT.